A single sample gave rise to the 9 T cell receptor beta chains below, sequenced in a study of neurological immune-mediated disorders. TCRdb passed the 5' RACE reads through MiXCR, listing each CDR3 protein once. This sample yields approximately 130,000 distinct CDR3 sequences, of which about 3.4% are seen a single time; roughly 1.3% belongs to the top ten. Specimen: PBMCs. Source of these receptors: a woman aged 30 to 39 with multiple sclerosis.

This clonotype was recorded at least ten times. The CDR3 DNA sequence: TGTGCCAGCTCACCACGGGGAGGGGGCTTTGGTGAGCAGTTCTTC. It specifies CASSPRGGGFGEQFF. The chain employs TRBV18 and TRBJ2-1; D assignment may be TRBD1 or TRBD2 (7 bases each). Germline V gives CDR1 KGHSH, CDR2 LQKENI. The CDR3 covers 15 residues. Trimming shortened V by 1 base and J by 9 bases, and 16 bases separated the two germline ends. The full variable domain, rest sourced from reference TRBV18 and TRBJ2-1, is NAGVMQNPRHLVRRRGQEARLRCSPMKGHSHVYWYRQLPEEGLKFMVYLQKENIIDESGMPKERFSAEFPKEGPSILRIQQVVRGDSAAYFCASSPRGGGFGEQFFGPGTRLTVL.

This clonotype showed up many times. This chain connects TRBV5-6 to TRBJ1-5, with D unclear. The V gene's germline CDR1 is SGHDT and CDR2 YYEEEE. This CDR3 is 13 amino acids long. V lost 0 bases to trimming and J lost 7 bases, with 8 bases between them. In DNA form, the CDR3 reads TGTGCCAGCAGCTTGGTCGGGGAGCAGCCCCAGCATTTT. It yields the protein CASSLVGEQPQHF.

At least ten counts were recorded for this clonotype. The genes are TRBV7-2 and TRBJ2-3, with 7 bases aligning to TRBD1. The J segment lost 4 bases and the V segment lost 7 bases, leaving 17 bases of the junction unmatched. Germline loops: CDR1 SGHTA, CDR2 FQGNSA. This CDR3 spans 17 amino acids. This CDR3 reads CASTSDDRALLADTQYF. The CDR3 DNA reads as TGTGCCAGCACCTCGGATGACAGGGCTCTGCTCGCAGATACGCAGTATTTT.

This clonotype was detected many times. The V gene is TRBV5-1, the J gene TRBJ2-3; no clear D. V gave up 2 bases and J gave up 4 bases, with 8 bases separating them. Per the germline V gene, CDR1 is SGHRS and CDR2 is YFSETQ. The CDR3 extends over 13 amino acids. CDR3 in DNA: TGCGCCAGCAGCTTTTGGGTCGCAGATACGCAGTATTTT. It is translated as CASSFWVADTQYF.

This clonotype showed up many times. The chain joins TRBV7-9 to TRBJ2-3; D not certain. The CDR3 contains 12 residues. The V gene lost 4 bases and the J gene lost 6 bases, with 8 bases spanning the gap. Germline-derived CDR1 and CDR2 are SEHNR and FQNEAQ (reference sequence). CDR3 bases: TGTGCCAGCAGCTATAACGTTGATACGCAGTATTTT. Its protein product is CASSYNVDTQYF.

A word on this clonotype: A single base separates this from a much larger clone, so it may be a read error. The CDR3 loop reads CASGDPKSTDTQYF. The CDR3 nucleotides are TGCGCCAGCGGCGACCCTAAAAGCACAGATACGCAGTATTTT. V gene TRBV5-1 combines with J gene TRBJ2-3; no clear D. The germline V gene has CDR1 SGHRS and CDR2 YFSETQ. The CDR3 consists of 14 residues. V lost 7 bases and J lost 0, with 12 bases in between.

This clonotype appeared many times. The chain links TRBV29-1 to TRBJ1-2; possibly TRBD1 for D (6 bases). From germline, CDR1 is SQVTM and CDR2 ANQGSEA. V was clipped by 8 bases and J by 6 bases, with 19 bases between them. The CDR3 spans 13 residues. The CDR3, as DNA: TGCAGCACCATGACAGGCCGAAGCCATGGCTACACCTTC. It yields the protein CSTMTGRSHGYTF.

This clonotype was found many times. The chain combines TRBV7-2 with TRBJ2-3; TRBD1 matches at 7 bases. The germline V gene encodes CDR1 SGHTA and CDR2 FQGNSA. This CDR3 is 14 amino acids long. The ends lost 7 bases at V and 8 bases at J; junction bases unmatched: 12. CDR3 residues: CASNPTGWSGTQYF. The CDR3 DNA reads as TGTGCCAGCAACCCGACAGGGTGGAGTGGTACGCAGTATTTT.

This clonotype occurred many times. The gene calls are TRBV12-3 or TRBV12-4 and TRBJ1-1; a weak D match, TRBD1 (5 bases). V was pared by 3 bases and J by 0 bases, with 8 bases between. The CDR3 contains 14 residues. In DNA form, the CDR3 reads TGTGCCAGCAGTTTCCGGGGGGTGAACACTGAAGCTTTCTTT. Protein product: CASSFRGVNTEAFF.